A selection of T cell receptor beta chains follows, all from one sample in a study of T cells in Graves' hyperthyroidism and ophthalmopathy. Each CDR3 protein is one row after TCRdb ran MiXCR on the multiplex PCR reads. This sample has about 380,000 distinct CDR3 sequences, with approximately 15% found just once. Sample: blood. The source is a woman aged 55-69 years with Graves' hyperthyroidism. CDR3s include the opening cysteine and the closing phenylalanine or tryptophan. D genes are given only for firm matches. The size entry is marked missing in some rows and otherwise reads once, few, many or a size class.

v_gene	d_gene	abundance	j_gene	CDR3nt	CDR3aa
TRBV6-5	TRBD2	-	TRBJ2-1	TGTGCCAGCAGTTCCTATAGGACTAGCGGGAGGGGTAGGGAGCAGTTCTTC	CASSSYRTSGRGREQFF
TRBV30	-	many	TRBJ1-3	TGTGCCTGGAGGGGCTCTGGAAACACCATATATTTT	CAWRGSGNTIYF
TRBV27	TRBD1	-	TRBJ2-1	TGTGCCAGCAGCCAATTCGGGACAGGGTTCTACAATGAGCAGTTCTTC	CASSQFGTGFYNEQFF
TRBV7-3	-	many	TRBJ1-1	TGTGCCAGCAGCCCTCCAGGGAGGACTGAAGCTTTCTTT	CASSPPGRTEAFF
TRBV7-9	-	few	TRBJ2-5	TGTGCCAGCAGCTTAGGGCCGGGGGCAAGTGAGACCCAGTACTTC	CASSLGPGASETQYF
TRBV27	TRBD1	few	TRBJ2-2	TGTGCCACCCGAAACTCAGGGGGTGTGGAGCTGTTTTTT	CATRNSGGVELFF
TRBV11-2	-	-	TRBJ2-1	TGTGCCAGCAGCATCCGAGGCACTAGCACTGGACGTAATGAGCAGTTCTTC	CASSIRGTSTGRNEQFF
TRBV12-3/TRBV12-4	TRBD2	-	TRBJ2-7	TGTGCCAGCAGTGGGGGGACTAGGGACACCTACGAGCAGTACTTC	CASSGGTRDTYEQYF
TRBV19	-	-	TRBJ1-1	TGTGCCAGTAGTATAGTAAGTCCTCCGGGGGCTTTCTTT	CASSIVSPPGAFF
TRBV14	-	-	TRBJ2-3	TGTGCCAGCAGCCAAGGAGGGTCTAGCACAGATACGCAGTATTTT	CASSQGGSSTDTQYF
TRBV7-2	TRBD1	-	TRBJ2-1	TGTGCCAGCAGCTCGACAGGGGGGCGATATGAGCAGTTCTTC	CASSSTGGRYEQFF
TRBV19	TRBD2	-	TRBJ2-5	TGTGCCAGTAGTATGGGGGGGGAGACCCAGTACTTC	CASSMGGETQYF
TRBV27	-	-	TRBJ2-3	TGTGCCAGCAGTGCCATGTCCCATAGCACAGATACGCAGTATTTT	CASSAMSHSTDTQYF
TRBV7-9	-	many	TRBJ1-6	TGTGCCAGCAGCTTAGGTCCCGGCGCCCTCCACTTT	CASSLGPGALHF
TRBV7-3	TRBD2	-	TRBJ2-1	TGTGCCAGCAGCTTAGGCGGGAGTAGGGGTGAGCAGTTCTTC	CASSLGGSRGEQFF
TRBV18	-	many	TRBJ1-1	TGTGCCAGCTCACCATGGGGGCAGGGGATGAACACTGAAGCTTTCTTT	CASSPWGQGMNTEAFF
TRBV2	-	many	TRBJ2-1	TGTGCCAGCAGGGACGGTTACAATGAGCAGTTCTTC	CASRDGYNEQFF
TRBV24-1	-	many	TRBJ1-2	TGTGCCACCAGTGATTACCGCTGGCGGGGGGCGCGTGGCTACACCTTC	CATSDYRWRGARGYTF
TRBV5-1	TRBD2	few	TRBJ2-3	TGCGCCAGCAGCTATACGGGACTAGCGGGACCGGATACGCAGTATTTT	CASSYTGLAGPDTQYF
TRBV11-3	-	many	TRBJ2-3	TGTGCCAGCAGCCGTACCCGCGGGAAGCGGGTCACAGATACGCAGTATTTT	CASSRTRGKRVTDTQYF
TRBV18	-	few	TRBJ1-3	TGTGCCAGCTCGAACGGGCAGTCGGGGTACACCATATATTTT	CASSNGQSGYTIYF
TRBV5-4	TRBD1	-	TRBJ1-6	TGTGCCAGCAGCTTCGACAGGGTGAATTCACCCCTCCACTTT	CASSFDRVNSPLHF
TRBV3-1	-	many	TRBJ2-5	TGTGCCAGCAGTCTCCCCCGGGCCCCTAGAGAAGAGACCCAGTACTTC	CASSLPRAPREETQYF
TRBV7-9	TRBD2	many	TRBJ2-4	TGTGCCAGCAGCTTAAGGCGGGAGGCCTTCAAAAACATTCAGTACTTC	CASSLRREAFKNIQYF
TRBV5-4	TRBD2	few	TRBJ2-3	TGTGCCAGCAGCTGGGGGGTAGCGGGAGGGGATACGCAGTATTTT	CASSWGVAGGDTQYF
TRBV30	TRBD1	many	TRBJ1-2	TGTGCCTGGGAGGGACAGGAGTTTTATGGCTACACCTTC	CAWEGQEFYGYTF
TRBV11-2	-	many	TRBJ2-4	TGTGCCAGCAGCTTAGTTGGGAGCGACAAAAACATTCAGTACTTC	CASSLVGSDKNIQYF
TRBV12-3/TRBV12-4	-	many	TRBJ1-3	TGTGCCAGCAGTCCGGCGGTAGGAAACACCATATATTTT	CASSPAVGNTIYF
TRBV15	-	many	TRBJ2-7	TGTGCCACCAGCAGAGATATGGCGAACACCTACGAGCAGTACTTC	CATSRDMANTYEQYF
TRBV5-1	-	many	TRBJ1-4	TGCGCCAGCAGCTTGCAGGGAGCAACTAATGAAAAACTGTTTTTT	CASSLQGATNEKLFF
TRBV7-2	-	many	TRBJ2-7	TGTGCCAGCAGCTCTCCTCTGAGGGTGTACGAGCAGTACTTC	CASSSPLRVYEQYF
TRBV12-3/TRBV12-4	-	many	TRBJ1-1	TGTGCCAGCAGTTTCTGGGTGAACACTGAAGCTTTCTTT	CASSFWVNTEAFF
TRBV19	-	few	TRBJ2-7	TGTGCCAGTAGCGGACCCCCGACGGGAGAGCAGTACTTC	CASSGPPTGEQYF
TRBV20-1	-	many	TRBJ1-2	TGCAGTGCTAGCCCGTGGGGGGATGGCTACACCTTC	CSASPWGDGYTF
TRBV24-1	TRBD1	many	TRBJ1-4	TGTGCCACCAGTGATACGGGACAGGGTAATGAAAAACTGTTTTTT	CATSDTGQGNEKLFF
TRBV11-2	TRBD1	many	TRBJ2-5	TGTGCCAGCAGCCGGGTCCAGGGGGCAAAAGAGACCCAGTACTTC	CASSRVQGAKETQYF
TRBV3-1	-	few	TRBJ1-4	TGTGCCAGCAGCCCTCGTGCGGGGGGCTTGGTTGAAAAACTGTTTTTT	CASSPRAGGLVEKLFF
TRBV6-2/TRBV6-3	TRBD2	many	TRBJ2-7	TGTGCCAGCAGTTCGGGACTAGCGGGACCCTCCTACGAGCAGTACTTC	CASSSGLAGPSYEQYF
TRBV12-3/TRBV12-4	TRBD2	-	TRBJ2-3	TGTGCCAGCAGTTACGTCTCAAGAGGACTAGCGGCAAGACTTCTCTTCACAGATACGCAGTATTTT	CASSYVSRGLAARLLFTDTQYF